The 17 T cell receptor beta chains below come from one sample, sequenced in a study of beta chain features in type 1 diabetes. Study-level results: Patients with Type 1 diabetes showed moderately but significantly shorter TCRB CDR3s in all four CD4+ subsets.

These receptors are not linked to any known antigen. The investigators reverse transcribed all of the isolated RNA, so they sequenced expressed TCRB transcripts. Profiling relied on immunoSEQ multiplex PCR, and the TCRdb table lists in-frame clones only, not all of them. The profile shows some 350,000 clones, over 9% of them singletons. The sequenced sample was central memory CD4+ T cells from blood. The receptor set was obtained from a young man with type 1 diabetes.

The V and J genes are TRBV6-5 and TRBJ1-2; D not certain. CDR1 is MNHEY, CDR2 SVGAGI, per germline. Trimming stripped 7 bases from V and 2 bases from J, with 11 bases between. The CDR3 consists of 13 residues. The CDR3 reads CASTMIGNYGYTF. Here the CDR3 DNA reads TGTGCCAGCACCATGATAGGGAACTATGGCTACACCTTC.

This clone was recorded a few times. CDR3 protein: CASRLADNEQFF. The CDR3 coding sequence is TGTGCCAGCCGACTAGCCGACAATGAGCAGTTCTTC. The chain joins TRBV6-5 to TRBJ2-1, with TRBD2 matching 7 bases. V gave up 8 bases and J gave up 5 bases; unmatched junction bases: 3. The CDR3 is made up of 12 amino acids. Germline values: CDR1 MNHEY, CDR2 SVGAGI.

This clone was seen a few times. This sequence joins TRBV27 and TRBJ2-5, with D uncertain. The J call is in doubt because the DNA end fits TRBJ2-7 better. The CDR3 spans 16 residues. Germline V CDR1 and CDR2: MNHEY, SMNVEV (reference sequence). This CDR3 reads CASSLLGGLGSYEQYF. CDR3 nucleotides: TGTGCCAGCAGTTTATTGGGCGGCCTAGGGTCCTACGAGCAGTACTTC.

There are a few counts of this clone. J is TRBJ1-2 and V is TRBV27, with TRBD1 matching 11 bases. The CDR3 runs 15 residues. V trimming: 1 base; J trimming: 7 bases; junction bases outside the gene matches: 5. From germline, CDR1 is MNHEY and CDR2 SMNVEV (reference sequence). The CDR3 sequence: CASSLLDRGRGGYTF. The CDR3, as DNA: TGTGCCAGCAGTTTATTGGACAGGGGGCGAGGTGGCTACACCTTC.

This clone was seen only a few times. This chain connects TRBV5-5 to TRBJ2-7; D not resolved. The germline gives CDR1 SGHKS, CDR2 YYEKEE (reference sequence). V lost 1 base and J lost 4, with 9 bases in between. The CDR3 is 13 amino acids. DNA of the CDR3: TGTGCCAGCAGCTTGATGAGTGAGTACGAGCAGTACTTC. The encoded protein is CASSLMSEYEQYF.

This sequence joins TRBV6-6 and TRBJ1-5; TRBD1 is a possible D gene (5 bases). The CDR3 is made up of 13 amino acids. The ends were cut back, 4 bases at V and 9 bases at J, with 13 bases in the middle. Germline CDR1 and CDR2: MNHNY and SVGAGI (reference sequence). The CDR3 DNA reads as TGTGCCAGCAGTTCCCACCCAGGGAGGCCCCAGCATTTT. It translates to CASSSHPGRPQHF.

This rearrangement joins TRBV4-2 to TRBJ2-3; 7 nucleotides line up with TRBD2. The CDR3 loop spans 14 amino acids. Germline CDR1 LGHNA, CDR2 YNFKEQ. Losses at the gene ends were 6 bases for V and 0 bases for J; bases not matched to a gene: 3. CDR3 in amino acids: CASSSGPSTDTQYF. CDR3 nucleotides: TGTGCCAGCAGTAGCGGGCCTAGCACAGATACGCAGTATTTT.

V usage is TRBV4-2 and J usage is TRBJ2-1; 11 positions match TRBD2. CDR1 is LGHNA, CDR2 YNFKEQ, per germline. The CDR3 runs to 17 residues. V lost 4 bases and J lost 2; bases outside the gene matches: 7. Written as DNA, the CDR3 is TGTGCCAGCAGCCCCTTCGTAGCGGGAGGGACCTACAATGAGCAGTTCTTC. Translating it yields CASSPFVAGGTYNEQFF.

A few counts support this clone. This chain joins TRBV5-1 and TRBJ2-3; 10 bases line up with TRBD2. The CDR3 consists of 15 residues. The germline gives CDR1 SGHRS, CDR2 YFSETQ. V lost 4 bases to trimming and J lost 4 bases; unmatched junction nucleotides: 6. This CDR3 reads CASSLAGTSADTQYF. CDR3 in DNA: TGCGCCAGCAGCCTGGCTGGGACTAGCGCAGATACGCAGTATTTT.

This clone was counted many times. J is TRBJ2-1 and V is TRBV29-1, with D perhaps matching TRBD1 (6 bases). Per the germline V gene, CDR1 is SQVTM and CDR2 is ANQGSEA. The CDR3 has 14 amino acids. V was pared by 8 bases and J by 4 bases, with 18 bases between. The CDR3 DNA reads TGCAGCTCCTTGACAGGAGGCTCTTACAATGAGCAGTTCTTC. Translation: CSSLTGGSYNEQFF.

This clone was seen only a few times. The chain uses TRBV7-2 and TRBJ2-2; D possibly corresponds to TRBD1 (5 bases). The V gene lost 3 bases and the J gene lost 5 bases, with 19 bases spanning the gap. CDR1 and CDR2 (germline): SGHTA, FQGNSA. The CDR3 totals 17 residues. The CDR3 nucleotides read TGTGCCAGCAGCTTCGGAGCAGGGTCCATTCTTACCGGGGAGCTGTTTTTT. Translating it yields CASSFGAGSILTGELFF.

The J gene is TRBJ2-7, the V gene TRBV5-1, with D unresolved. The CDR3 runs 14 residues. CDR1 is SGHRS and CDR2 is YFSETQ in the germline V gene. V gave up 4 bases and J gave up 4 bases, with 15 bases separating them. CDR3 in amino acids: CASSPNDPMYEQYF. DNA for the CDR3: TGCGCCAGCAGCCCGAACGATCCCATGTACGAGCAGTACTTC.

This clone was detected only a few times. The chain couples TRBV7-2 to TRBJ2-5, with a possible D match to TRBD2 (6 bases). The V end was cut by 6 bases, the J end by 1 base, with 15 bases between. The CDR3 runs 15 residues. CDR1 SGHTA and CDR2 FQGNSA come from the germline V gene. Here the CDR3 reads CASRATGLPQETQYF. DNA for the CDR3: TGTGCCAGCAGGGCGACGGGACTTCCCCAAGAGACCCAGTACTTC.

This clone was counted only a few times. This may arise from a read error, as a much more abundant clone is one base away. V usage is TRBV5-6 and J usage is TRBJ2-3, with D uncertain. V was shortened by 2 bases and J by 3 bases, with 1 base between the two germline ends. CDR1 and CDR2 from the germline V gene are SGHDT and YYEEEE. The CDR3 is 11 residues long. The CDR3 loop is CASSLTDTQYF. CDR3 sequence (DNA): TGTGCCAGCAGCTTAACAGATACGCAGTATTTT.

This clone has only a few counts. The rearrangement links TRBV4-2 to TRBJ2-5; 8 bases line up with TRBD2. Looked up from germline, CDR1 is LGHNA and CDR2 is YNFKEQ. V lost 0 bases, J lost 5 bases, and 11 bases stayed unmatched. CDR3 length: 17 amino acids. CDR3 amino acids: CASSQDASAGVDETQYF. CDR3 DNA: TGTGCCAGCAGCCAAGATGCGTCAGCGGGAGTTGATGAGACCCAGTACTTC.

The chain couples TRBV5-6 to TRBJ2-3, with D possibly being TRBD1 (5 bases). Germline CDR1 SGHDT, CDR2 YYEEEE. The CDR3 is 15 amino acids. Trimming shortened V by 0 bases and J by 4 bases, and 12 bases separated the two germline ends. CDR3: CASSLGDRGADTQYF. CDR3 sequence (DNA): TGTGCCAGCAGCTTGGGAGACAGAGGTGCAGATACGCAGTATTTT.

The CDR3 loop is CASILRESYGYTF. CDR3 bases: TGTGCCAGCATCCTCCGGGAATCCTATGGCTACACCTTC. The chain recombines TRBV2 with TRBJ1-2; D is uncertain. V was clipped by 7 bases and J by 4 bases, with 13 bases between them. This CDR3 has 13 amino acids. Germline-derived CDR1 and CDR2 are SNHLY and FYNNEI.